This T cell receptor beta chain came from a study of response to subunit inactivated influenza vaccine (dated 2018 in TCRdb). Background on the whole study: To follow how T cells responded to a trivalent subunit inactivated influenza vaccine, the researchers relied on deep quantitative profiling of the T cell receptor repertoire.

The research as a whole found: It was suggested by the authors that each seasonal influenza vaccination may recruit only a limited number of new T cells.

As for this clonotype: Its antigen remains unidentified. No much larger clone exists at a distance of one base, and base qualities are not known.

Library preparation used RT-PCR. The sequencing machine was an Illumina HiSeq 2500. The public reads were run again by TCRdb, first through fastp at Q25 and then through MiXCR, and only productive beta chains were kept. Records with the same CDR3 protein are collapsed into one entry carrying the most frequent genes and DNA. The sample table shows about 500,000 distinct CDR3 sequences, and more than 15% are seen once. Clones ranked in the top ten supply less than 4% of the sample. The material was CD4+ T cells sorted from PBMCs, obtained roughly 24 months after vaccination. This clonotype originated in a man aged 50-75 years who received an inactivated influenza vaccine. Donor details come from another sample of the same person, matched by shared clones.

Read as DNA, the sequence is TGTGCCAGCAGGTATAGCGGGAGTGGTTCCTACAATGAGCAGTTCTTC. This encodes CASRYSGSGSYNEQFF. Here the chain combines TRBV12-3 or TRBV12-4 and TRBJ2-1; a stretch of 9 junction bases matches TRBD2. Clipping removes 6 bases from V and 1 base from J, with 7 as the unmatched junction base count. The CDR3 numbers 16 residues from cysteine through phenylalanine. Only the CDR3 region is kept as DNA, spanning 48 bases read in frame from base 1.